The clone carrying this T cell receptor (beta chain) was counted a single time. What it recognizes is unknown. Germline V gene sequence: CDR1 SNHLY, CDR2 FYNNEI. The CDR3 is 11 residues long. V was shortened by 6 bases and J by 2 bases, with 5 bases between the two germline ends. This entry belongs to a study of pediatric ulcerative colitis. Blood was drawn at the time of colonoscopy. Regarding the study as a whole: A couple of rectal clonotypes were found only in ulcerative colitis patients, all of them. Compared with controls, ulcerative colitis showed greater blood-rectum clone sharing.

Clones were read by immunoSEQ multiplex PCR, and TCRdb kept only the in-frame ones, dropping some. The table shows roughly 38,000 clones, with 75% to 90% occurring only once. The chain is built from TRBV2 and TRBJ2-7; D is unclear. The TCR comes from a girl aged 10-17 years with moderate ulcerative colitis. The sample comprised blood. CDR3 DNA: TGTGCCAGCAGCTACGCCTACGAGCAGTACTTC. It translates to CASSYAYEQYF.